The 6 T cell receptor beta chains below all came from one sample that was sequenced in a study of stem cell transplantation in POMP-related autoinflammatory disease. The data were produced by immunoSEQ multiplex PCR, yet TCRdb's version contains in-frame clones alone and is incomplete. The table lists about 26,000 clones, around 86% of them singletons, with around 2.4% in the top ten. The sequences come from CD4+ T cells from PBMCs, collected before stem cell transplantation. Every receptor here comes from a human donor with POMP-related autoinflammation and immune dysregulation (PRAID).

There are a few counts of this clone. This sequence joins TRBV6-5 and TRBJ2-1, with D possibly TRBD2 on 6 matching bases. CDR3 length: 13 amino acids. The germline V gene encodes CDR1 MNHEY and CDR2 SVGAGI. V lost 5 bases to trimming and J lost 7 bases, with 12 bases between them. The CDR3 DNA reads TGTGCCAGCAGTGAGTGGAGCGGGAATGAGCAGTTCTTC. This translates into CASSEWSGNEQFF.

This clone was found once. The chain carries TRBV19 and TRBJ1-1, with D perhaps matching TRBD1 (5 bases). V lost 1 base and J lost 4, with 10 bases in between. This CDR3 is built from 14 residues. CDR1 is LNHDA, CDR2 SQIVND, per germline (reference sequence). The CDR3 spells CASSIVGDRTEAFF. For the CDR3, the DNA is TGTGCCAGTAGTATAGTAGGGGACCGCACTGAAGCTTTCTTT.

The genes are TRBV6-5 and TRBJ1-2; D is ambiguous. V was clipped by 4 bases and J by 4 bases, with 16 bases between them. Germline V gene data show CDR1 as MNHEY and CDR2 as SVGAGI. CDR3 length: 15 amino acids. For the CDR3, the DNA is TGTGCCAGCAGTTCTGGACCCCCAAGTGGCTATGGCTACACCTTC. As protein: CASSSGPPSGYGYTF.

The V gene is TRBV5-1, the J gene TRBJ1-2; D possibly corresponds to TRBD1 (6 bases). Trimming took off 3 bases at V and 3 bases at J, with 18 bases between the two ends. CDR1 is SGHRS and CDR2 is YFSETQ in the germline V gene. CDR3 length: 16 residues. This CDR3 reads CASSSVGGLVDYGYTF. The CDR3 DNA is TGCGCCAGCAGCTCGGTTGGGGGGCTGGTGGACTATGGCTACACCTTC.

The V call is TRBV5-1, the J call TRBJ2-5; 9 nucleotides match TRBD2. The CDR3 extends over 13 amino acids. Germline lookup yields CDR1 SGHRS and CDR2 YFSETQ. Trimming took 5 bases from V and 2 from J; bases not matched to a gene: 1. CDR3 sequence reads: CASRLAGQETQYF. The CDR3 DNA reads as TGCGCCAGCAGGCTAGCGGGGCAAGAGACCCAGTACTTC. Full variable domain (rest looked up from reference TRBV5-1 and TRBJ2-5): KAGVTQTPRYLIKTRGQQVTLSCSPISGHRSVSWYQQTPGQGLQFLFEYFSETQRNKGNFPGRFSGRQFSNSRSEMNVSTLELGDSALYLCASRLAGQETQYFGPGTRLLVL.

The V and J genes are TRBV28 and TRBJ1-1, with D perhaps TRBD1 (5 bases). V lost 2 bases, J lost 4 bases, and 38 bases lay in between. The CDR3 contains 23 residues. Germline CDR1 MDHEN, CDR2 SYDVKM. CDR3 loop: CASSLGRFLGTEGPGLLGTEAFF. The CDR3 DNA reads as TGTGCCAGCAGTTTAGGTAGGTTTCTTGGTACAGAGGGACCCGGATTGCTGGGCACTGAAGCTTTCTTT. Based on the CDR3 plus reference TRBV28 and TRBJ1-1, the full variable domain is DVKVTQSSRYLVKRTGEKVFLECVQDMDHENMFWYRQDPGLGLRLIYFSYDVKMKEKGDIPEGYSVSREKKERFSLILESASTNQTSMYLCASSLGRFLGTEGPGLLGTEAFFGQGTRLTVV.